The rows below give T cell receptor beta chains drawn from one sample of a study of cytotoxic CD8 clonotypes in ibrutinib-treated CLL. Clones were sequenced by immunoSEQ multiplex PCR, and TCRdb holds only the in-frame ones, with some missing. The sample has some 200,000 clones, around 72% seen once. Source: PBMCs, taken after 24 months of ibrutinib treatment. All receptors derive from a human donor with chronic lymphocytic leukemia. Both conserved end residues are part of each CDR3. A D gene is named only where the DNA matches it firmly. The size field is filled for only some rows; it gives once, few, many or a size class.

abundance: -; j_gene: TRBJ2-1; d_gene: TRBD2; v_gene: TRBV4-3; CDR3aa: CASSPMRESGEQFF; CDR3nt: TGCGCCAGCAGCCCCATGCGGGAGTCGGGTGAGCAGTTCTTC
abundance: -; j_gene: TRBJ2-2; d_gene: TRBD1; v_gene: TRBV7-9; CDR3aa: CASSLGTGDNTGELFF; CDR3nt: TGTGCCAGCAGCTTAGGGACAGGGGATAACACCGGGGAGCTGTTTTTT
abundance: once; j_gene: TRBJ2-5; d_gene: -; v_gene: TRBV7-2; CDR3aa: CASTAGTWGGSREETQYF; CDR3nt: TGTGCCAGCACCGCTGGCACGTGGGGCGGGTCGAGAGAAGAGACCCAGTACTTC
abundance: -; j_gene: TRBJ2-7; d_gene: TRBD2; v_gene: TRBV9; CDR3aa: CASSVGTSGRYSYEQYF; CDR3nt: TGTGCCAGCAGCGTAGGGACTAGCGGGAGGTACTCCTACGAGCAGTACTTC
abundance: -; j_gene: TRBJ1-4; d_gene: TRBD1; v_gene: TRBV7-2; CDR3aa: CASSSTGASEKLFF; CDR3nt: TGTGCCAGCAGCTCGACAGGGGCAAGCGAAAAACTGTTTTTT
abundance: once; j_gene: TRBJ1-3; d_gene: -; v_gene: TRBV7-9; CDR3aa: CASSFAQSSGNTIYF; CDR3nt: TGTGCCAGCAGCTTCGCACAGAGCTCTGGAAACACCATATATTTT
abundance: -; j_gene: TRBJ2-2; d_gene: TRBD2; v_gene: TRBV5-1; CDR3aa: CASSLFSGSPGELFF; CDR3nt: TGCGCCAGCAGCTTGTTTAGCGGGAGCCCCGGGGAGCTGTTTTTT
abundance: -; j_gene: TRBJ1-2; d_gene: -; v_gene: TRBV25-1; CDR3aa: CASSEPTGYGYTF; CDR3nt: TGTGCCAGCAGTGAACCAACAGGCTATGGCTACACCTTC
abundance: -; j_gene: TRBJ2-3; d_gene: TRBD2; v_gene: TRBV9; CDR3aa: CASTDQGLAGVSTQYF; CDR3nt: TGTGCCAGCACCGACCAAGGACTAGCGGGAGTAAGTACGCAGTATTTT
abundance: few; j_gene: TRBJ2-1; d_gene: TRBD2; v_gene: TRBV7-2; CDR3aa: CASSLTASGTYNEQFF; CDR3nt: TGTGCCAGCAGCTTAACCGCTAGCGGGACCTACAATGAGCAGTTCTTC
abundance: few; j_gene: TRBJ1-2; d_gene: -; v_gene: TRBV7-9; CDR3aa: CASSLYLSDGYTF; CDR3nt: TGTGCCAGCAGCTTATATCTTTCGGATGGCTACACCTTC
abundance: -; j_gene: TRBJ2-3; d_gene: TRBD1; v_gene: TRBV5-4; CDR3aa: CASSLDRGTDTQYF; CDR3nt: TGTGCCAGCAGCTTGGACAGGGGCACGGATACGCAGTATTTT
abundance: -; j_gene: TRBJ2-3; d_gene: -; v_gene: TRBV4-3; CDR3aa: CASSQEGPRGSTDTQYF; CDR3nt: TGCGCCAGCAGCCAAGAAGGGCCCCGGGGGAGCACAGATACGCAGTATTTT
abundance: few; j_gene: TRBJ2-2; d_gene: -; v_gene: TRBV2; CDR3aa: CASRRTATNTGELFF; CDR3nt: TGTGCCAGCAGGAGGACAGCGACGAACACCGGGGAGCTGTTTTTT
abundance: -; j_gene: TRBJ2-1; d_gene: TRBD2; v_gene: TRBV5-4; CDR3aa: CASSLGAGLAVYNEQFF; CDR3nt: TGTGCCAGCAGCTTAGGAGCGGGACTAGCGGTATACAATGAGCAGTTCTTC
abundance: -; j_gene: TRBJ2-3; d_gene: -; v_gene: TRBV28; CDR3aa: CASSAPGRGSTDTQYF; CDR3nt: TGTGCCAGCAGCGCCCCCGGGCGGGGAAGCACAGATACGCAGTATTTT
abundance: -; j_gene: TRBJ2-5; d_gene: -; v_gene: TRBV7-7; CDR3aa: CASSSSGTEGETQYF; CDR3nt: TGTGCCAGCAGCTCCTCCGGGACCGAAGGAGAGACCCAGTACTTC
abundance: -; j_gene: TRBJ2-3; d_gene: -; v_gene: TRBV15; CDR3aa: CATSRVVRQASTDTQYF; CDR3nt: TGTGCCACCAGCAGAGTTGTCAGGCAGGCTAGCACAGATACGCAGTATTTT
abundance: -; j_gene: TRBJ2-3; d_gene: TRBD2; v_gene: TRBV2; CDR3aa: CASSQGLAGGTDTQYF; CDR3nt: TGTGCCAGCAGTCAAGGACTAGCGGGAGGGACAGATACGCAGTATTTT
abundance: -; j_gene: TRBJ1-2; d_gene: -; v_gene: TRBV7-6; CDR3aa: CASSQWGSRKTYGYTF; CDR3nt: TGTGCCAGCAGCCAGTGGGGATCTCGAAAGACCTATGGCTACACCTTC
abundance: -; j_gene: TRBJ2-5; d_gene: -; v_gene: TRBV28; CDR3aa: CASNKIIQETQYF; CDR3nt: TGTGCCAGCAATAAGATCATCCAAGAGACCCAGTACTTC
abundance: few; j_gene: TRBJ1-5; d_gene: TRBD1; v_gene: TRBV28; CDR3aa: CASSLGGQGGHQPQHF; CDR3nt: TGTGCCAGCAGTTTAGGGGGACAGGGAGGGCATCAGCCCCAGCATTTT
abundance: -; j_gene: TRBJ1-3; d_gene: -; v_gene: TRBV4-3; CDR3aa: CASSQVDGNTIYF; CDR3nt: TGCGCCAGCAGCCAAGTAGATGGAAACACCATATATTTT
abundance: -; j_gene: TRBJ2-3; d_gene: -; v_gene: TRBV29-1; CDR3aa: CSVVEGSRGDTQYF; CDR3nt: TGCAGCGTTGTTGAGGGGTCTCGGGGAGATACGCAGTATTTT
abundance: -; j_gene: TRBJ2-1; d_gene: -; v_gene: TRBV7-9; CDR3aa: CASSSPTGRGEQFF; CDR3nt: TGTGCCAGCAGCTCCCCGACAGGGCGGGGAGAGCAGTTCTTC
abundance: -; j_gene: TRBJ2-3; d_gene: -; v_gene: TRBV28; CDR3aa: CASTLSGTDTQYF; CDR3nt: TGTGCCAGCACGCTATCCGGCACAGATACGCAGTATTTT
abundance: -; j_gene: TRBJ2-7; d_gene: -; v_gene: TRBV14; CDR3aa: CASSQELTGSYEQYF; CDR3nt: TGTGCCAGCAGCCAAGAGTTGACGGGCTCCTACGAGCAGTACTTC
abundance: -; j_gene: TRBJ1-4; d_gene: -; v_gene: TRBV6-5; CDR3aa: CASSYSIGEKLFF; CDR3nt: TGTGCCAGCAGTTACTCTATAGGCGAAAAACTGTTTTTT
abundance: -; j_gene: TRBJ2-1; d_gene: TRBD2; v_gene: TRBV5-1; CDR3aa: CASSLVPFWTSGISYNEQFF; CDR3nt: TGCGCCAGCAGCTTGGTCCCATTTTGGACTAGCGGGATTTCCTACAATGAGCAGTTCTTC
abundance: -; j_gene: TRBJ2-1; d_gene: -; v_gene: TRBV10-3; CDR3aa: CAISGVSGLSYNEQFF; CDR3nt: TGTGCCATCAGTGGGGTTAGCGGATTATCCTACAATGAGCAGTTCTTC
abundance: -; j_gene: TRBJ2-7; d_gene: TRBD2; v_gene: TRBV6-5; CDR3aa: CASSYSGSSIYEQYF; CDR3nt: TGTGCCAGCAGTTACAGCGGGAGTAGTATCTACGAGCAGTACTTC
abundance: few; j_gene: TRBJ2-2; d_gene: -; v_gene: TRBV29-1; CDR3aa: CSVGSTGELFF; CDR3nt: TGCAGCGTTGGCAGTACCGGGGAGCTGTTTTTT
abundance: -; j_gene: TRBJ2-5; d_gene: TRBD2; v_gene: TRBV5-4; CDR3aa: CASSRTGLAGGQETQYF; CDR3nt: TGTGCCAGCAGCAGAACCGGACTAGCGGGAGGCCAAGAGACCCAGTACTTC
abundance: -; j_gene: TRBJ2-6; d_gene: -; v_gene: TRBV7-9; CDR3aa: CASSLVSGFKRSGANVLTF; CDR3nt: TGTGCCAGCAGCTTAGTTTCGGGGTTCAAACGATCTGGGGCCAACGTCCTGACTTTC
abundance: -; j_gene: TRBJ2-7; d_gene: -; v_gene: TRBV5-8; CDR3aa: CASSLAPAAYEQYF; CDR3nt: TGTGCCAGCAGCTTGGCCCCAGCAGCCTACGAGCAGTACTTC
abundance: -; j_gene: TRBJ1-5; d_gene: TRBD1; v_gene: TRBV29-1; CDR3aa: CSVGDRGGQPQHF; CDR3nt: TGCAGCGTCGGGGACAGGGGAGGCCAGCCCCAGCATTTT
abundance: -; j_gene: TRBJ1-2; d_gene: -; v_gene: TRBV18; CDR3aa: CASSQYTGSYGYTF; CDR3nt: TGTGCCAGCTCACAATACACCGGGAGCTATGGCTACACCTTC
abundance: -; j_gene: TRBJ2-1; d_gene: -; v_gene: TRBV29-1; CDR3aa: CSVEWVEGNEQFF; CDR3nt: TGCAGCGTTGAGTGGGTTGAAGGCAATGAGCAGTTCTTC
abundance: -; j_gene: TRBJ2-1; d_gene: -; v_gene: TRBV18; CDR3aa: CASSGLQGSSYNEQFF; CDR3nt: TGTGCCAGCTCAGGCCTACAGGGTAGCTCCTACAATGAGCAGTTCTTC
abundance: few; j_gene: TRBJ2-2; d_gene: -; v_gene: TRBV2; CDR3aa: CASSEVAWTGELFF; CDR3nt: TGTGCCAGCAGTGAAGTGGCGTGGACCGGGGAGCTGTTTTTT
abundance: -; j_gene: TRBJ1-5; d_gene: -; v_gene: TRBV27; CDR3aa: CASSRLNGVGDQPQHF; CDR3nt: TGTGCCAGCAGTCGCCTAAACGGGGTGGGGGATCAGCCCCAGCATTTT
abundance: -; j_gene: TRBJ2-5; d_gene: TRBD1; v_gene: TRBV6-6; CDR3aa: CASSYTGQGAGETQYF; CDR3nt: TGTGCCAGCAGTTACACGGGACAGGGGGCTGGAGAGACCCAGTACTTC
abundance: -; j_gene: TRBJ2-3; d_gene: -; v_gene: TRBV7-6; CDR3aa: CASSPRTAGDTQYF; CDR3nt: TGTGCCAGCAGCCCGAGGACAGCGGGGGATACGCAGTATTTT
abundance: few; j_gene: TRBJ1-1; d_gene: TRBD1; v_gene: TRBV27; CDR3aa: CASNGRDREAFF; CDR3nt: TGTGCCAGCAACGGACGGGACAGGGAAGCTTTCTTT
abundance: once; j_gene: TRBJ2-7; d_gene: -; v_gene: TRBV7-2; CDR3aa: CASSLGLAISYEQYF; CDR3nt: TGTGCCAGCAGCTTAGGTCTAGCGATTAGCTACGAGCAGTACTTC
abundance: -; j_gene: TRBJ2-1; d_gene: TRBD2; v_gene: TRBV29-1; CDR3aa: CSVEDLRGGYNEQFF; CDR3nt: TGCAGCGTTGAAGATTTGCGCGGGGGGTACAATGAGCAGTTCTTC